This entry is about one T cell receptor beta chain. Its antigen is unknown. Germline V lookup: CDR1 SGHVS, CDR2 FQNEAQ. The length of the CDR3 is 15 residues. The ends were cut back, 3 bases at V and 5 bases at J, with 16 bases in the middle. Clones were read by immunoSEQ multiplex PCR, and TCRdb kept only the in-frame ones, dropping some. This sample has 95,000 to 150,000 clones, with approximately 82% found just once. These data belong to a study of radiation and T cells in renal cell carcinoma. Study-level information: Nephrectomy followed 15 Gy stereotactic body radiation by 4 weeks.

General study points: Baseline intratumoral clonotype presence is unknown without pretreatment biopsies. From baseline, blood top tumor clonotypes peaked at 2 weeks post-radiation.

The sample's time point: baseline pretreatment blood. Treatment defined: 15 Gy SBRT to primary tumor, nephrectomy 4 weeks later. Serial blood draws occurred at baseline and 2 and 4 weeks post-SBRT. The sequences come from blood, collected from a patient whose treatment included radiotherapy and nephrectomy. This clonotype was obtained from a woman in her sixties with renal cell carcinoma. The rearrangement links TRBV7-8 to TRBJ1-2, with D maybe TRBD1 (6 bases). CDR3 residues: CASSLGAGEQYGYTF. Here the CDR3 DNA reads TGTGCCAGCAGCTTGGGGGCAGGGGAACAGTATGGCTACACCTTC.